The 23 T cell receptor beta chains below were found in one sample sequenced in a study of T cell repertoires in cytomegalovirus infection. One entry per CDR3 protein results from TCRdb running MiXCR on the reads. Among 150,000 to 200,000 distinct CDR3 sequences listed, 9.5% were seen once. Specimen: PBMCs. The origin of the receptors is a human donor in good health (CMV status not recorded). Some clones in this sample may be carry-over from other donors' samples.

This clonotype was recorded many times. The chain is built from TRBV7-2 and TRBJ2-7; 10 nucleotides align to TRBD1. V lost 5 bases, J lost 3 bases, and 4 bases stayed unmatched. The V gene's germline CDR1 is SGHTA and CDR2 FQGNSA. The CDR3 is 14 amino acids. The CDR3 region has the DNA TGTGCCAGCAGCGCCAGGACAGGGGGCTACGAGCAGTACTTC. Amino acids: CASSARTGGYEQYF. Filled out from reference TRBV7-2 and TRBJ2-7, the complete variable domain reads GAGVSQSPSNKVTEKGKDVELRCDPISGHTALYWYRQSLGQGLEFLIYFQGNSAPDKSGLPSDRFSAERTGGSVSTLTIQRTQQEDSAVYLCASSARTGGYEQYFGPGTRLTVT.

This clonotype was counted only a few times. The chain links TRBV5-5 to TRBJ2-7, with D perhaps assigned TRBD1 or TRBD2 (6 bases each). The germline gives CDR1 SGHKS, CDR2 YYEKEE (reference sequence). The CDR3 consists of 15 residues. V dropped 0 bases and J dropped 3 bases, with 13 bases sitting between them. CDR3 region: CASSLVGGADYEQYF. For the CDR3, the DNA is TGTGCCAGCAGCTTGGTCGGGGGCGCAGACTACGAGCAGTACTTC.

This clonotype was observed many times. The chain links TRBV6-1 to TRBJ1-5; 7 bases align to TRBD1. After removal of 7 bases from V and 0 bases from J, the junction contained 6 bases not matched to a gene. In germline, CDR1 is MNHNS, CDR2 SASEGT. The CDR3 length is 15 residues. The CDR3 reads CASKQGRVSNQPQHF. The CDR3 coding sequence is TGTGCCAGCAAACAGGGGAGGGTTAGCAATCAGCCCCAGCATTTT.

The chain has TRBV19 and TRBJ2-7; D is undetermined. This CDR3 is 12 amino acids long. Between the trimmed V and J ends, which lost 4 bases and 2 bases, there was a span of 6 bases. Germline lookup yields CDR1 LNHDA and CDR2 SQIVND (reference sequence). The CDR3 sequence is CASSTTTYEQYF. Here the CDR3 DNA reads TGTGCCAGTAGTACCACTACCTACGAGCAGTACTTC.

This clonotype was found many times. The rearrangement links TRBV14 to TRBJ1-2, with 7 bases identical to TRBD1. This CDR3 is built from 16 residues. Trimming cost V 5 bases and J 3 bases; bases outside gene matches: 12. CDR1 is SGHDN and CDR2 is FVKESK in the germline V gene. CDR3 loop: CASSEYNNRGYYGYTF. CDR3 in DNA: TGTGCCAGCAGCGAATATAATAACAGGGGCTACTATGGCTACACCTTC.

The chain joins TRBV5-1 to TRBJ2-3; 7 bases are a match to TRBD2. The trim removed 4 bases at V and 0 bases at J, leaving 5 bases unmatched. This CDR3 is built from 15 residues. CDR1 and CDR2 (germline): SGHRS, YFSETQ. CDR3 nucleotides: TGCGCCAGCAGCGTAGCGGGTCAGAGCACAGATACGCAGTATTTT. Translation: CASSVAGQSTDTQYF.

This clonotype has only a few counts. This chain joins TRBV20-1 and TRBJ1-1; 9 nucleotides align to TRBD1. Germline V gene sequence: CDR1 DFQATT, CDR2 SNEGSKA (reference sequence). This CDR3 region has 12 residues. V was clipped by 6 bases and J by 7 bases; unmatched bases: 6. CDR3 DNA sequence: TGCAGTGCCACCGGGACAGGGTTTGAAGCTTTCTTT. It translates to CSATGTGFEAFF.

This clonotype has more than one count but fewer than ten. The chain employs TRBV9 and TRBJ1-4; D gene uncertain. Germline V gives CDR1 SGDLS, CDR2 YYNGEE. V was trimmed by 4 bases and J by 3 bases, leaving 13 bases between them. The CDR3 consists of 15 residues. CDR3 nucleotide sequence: TGTGCCAGCAGCCTAGCCGCGGGAGCTAATGAAAAACTGTTTTTT. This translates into CASSLAAGANEKLFF.

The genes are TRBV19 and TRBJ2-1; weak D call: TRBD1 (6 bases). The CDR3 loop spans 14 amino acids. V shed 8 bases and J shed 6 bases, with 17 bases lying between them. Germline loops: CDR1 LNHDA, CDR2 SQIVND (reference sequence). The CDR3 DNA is TGTGCCAGTTCAGGGGCCTCCACTATCAATGAGCAGTTCTTC. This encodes CASSGASTINEQFF.

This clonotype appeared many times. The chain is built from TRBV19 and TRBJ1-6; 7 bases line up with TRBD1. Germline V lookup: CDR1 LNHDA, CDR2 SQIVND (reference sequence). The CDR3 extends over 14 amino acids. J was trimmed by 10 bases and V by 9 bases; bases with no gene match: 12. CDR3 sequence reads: CASRPGQSPSPLHF. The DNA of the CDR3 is TGTGCCAGCCGGCCGGGACAGAGTCCATCACCCCTCCACTTT.

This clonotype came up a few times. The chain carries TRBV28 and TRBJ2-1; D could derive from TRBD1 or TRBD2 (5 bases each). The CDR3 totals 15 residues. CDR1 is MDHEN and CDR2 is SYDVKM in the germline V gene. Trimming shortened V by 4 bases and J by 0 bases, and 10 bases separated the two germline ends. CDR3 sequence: CASSWGTSSYNEQFF. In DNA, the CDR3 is TGTGCCAGCAGTTGGGGGACCAGCTCCTACAATGAGCAGTTCTTC.

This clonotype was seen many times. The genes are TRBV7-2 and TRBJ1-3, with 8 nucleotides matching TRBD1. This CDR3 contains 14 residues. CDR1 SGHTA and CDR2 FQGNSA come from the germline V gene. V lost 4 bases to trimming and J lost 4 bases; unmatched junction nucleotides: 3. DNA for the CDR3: TGTGCCAGCAGCTCGGACAGGGTCGGAAACACCATATATTTT. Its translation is CASSSDRVGNTIYF.

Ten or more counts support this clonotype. CDR3 in DNA: TGTGCCAGCAGCTTGAACCTTGCTAGCACAGATACGCAGTATTTT. Its translation is CASSLNLASTDTQYF. The rearrangement links TRBV7-9 to TRBJ2-3; no clear D. In germline, CDR1 is SEHNR, CDR2 FQNEAQ (reference sequence). V was clipped by 3 bases and J by 0 bases, with 10 bases between them. The CDR3 is 15 residues long.

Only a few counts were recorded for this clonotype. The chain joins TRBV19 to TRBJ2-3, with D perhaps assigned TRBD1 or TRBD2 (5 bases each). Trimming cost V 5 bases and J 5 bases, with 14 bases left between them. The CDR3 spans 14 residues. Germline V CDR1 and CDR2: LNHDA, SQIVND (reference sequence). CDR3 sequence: CASSPREGRDTQYF. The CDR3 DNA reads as TGTGCCAGTAGTCCCCGTGAGGGGAGAGATACGCAGTATTTT.

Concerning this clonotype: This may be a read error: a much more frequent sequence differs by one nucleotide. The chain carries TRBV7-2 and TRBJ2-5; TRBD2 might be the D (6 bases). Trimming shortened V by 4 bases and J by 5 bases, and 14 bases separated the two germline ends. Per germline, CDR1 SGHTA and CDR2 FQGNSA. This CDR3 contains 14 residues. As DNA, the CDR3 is TGTACCAGCAGCTCGAAGCGGGCTCGGGAGACCCAGTACTTC. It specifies CTSSSKRARETQYF. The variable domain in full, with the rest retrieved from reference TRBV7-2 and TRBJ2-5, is GAGVSQSPSNKVTEKGKDVELRCDPISGHTALYWYRQSLGQGLEFLIYFQGNSAPDKSGLPSDRFSAERTGGSVSTLTIQRTQQEDSAVYLCTSSSKRARETQYFGPGTRLLVL.

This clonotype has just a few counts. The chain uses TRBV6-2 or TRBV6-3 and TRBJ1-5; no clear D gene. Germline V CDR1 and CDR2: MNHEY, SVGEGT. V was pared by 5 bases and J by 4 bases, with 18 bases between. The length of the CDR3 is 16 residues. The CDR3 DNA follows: TGTGCCAGCAGTACCTTTGGGAGGTCTCTAAATCAGCCCCAGCATTTT. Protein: CASSTFGRSLNQPQHF.

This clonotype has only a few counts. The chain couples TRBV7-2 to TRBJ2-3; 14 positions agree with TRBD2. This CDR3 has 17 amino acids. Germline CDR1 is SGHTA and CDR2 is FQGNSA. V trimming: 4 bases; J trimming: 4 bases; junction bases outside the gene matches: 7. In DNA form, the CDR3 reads TGTGCCAGCAGCTCAAGACTAGCGGGGGGGCACTCAGATACGCAGTATTTT. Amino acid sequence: CASSSRLAGGHSDTQYF.

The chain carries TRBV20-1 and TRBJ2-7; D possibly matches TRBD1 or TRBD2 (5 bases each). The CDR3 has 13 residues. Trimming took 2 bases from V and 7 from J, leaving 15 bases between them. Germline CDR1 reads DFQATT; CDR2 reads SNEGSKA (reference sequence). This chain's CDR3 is CSARPGPGEEQYF. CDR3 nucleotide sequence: TGCAGTGCTAGACCGGGACCCGGGGAAGAGCAGTACTTC.

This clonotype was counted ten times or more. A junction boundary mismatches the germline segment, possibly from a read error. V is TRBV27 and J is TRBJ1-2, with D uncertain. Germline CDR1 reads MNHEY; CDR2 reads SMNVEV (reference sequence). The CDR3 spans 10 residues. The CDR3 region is CASSALTRWF. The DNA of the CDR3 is TGTGCCAGCAGTGCCCTGACGAGATGGTTC.

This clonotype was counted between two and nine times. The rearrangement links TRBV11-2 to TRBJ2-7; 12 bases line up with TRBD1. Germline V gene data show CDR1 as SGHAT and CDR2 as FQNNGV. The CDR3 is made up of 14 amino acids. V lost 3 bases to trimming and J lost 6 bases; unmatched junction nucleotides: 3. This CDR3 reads CASSFMGQGAEQYF. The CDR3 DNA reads TGTGCCAGCAGCTTCATGGGACAGGGGGCCGAGCAGTACTTC. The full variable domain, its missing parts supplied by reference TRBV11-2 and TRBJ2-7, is EAGVAQSPRYKIIEKRQSVAFWCNPISGHATLYWYQQILGQGPKLLIQFQNNGVVDDSQLPKDRFSAERLKGVDSTLKIQPAKLEDSAVYLCASSFMGQGAEQYFGPGTRLTVT.

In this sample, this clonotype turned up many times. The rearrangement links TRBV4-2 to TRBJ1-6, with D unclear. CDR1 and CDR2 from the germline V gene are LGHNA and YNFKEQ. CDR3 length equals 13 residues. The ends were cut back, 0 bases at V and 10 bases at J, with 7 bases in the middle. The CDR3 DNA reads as TGTGCCAGCAGCCAAGATCCTTGGTCACCCCTCCACTTT. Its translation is CASSQDPWSPLHF.

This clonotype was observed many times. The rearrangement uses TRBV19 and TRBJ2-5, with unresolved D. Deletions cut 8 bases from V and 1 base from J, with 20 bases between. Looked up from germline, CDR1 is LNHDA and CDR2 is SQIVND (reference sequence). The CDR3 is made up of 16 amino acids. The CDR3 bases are TGTGCCAGTCACCCCACATGGGCCTCGCCCCAAGAGACCCAGTACTTC. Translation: CASHPTWASPQETQYF.

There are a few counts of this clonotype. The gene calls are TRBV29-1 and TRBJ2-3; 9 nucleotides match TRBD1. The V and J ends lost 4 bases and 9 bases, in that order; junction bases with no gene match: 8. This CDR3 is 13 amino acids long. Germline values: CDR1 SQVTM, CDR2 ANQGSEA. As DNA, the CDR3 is TGCAGCGTTGTTGGGACAGGGAAGTTCACGCAGTATTTT. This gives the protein CSVVGTGKFTQYF.